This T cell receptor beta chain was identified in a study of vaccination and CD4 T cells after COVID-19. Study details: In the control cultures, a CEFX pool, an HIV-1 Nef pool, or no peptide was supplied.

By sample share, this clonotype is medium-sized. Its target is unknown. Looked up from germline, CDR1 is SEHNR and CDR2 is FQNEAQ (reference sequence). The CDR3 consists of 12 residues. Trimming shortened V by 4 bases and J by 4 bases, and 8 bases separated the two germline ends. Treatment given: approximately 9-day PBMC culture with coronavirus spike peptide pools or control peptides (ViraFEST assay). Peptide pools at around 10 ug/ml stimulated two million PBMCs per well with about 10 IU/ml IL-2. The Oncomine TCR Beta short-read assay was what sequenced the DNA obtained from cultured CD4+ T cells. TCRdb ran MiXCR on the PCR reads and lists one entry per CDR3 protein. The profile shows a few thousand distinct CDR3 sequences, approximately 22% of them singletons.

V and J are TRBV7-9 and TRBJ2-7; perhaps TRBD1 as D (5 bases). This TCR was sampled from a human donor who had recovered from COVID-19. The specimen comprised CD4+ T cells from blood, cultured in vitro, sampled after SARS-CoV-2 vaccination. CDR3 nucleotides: TGTGCCAGCAGCTCTCAGGGTTACGAGCAGTACTTC. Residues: CASSSQGYEQYF.